These 30 T cell receptor beta chains came from one sample sequenced in a study of blood T cell repertoires in COVID-19. Assay: immunoSEQ multiplex PCR; the TCRdb copy retains only in-frame clones and omits some. Counted here are approximately 250,000 clones, 83% occurring once; the ten biggest clones make up more than 5%. Source material: peripheral blood. These receptor sequences come from a human donor in a cohort sampled during active COVID-19.

The rearrangement joins TRBV20-1 to TRBJ2-7; 10 bases are a match to TRBD2. V lost 3 bases to trimming and J lost 2 bases; unmatched junction nucleotides: 7. CDR3 size: 15 residues. Germline V lookup: CDR1 DFQATT, CDR2 SNEGSKA (reference sequence). Here the CDR3 reads CSASGLAGETYEQYF. The CDR3 DNA is TGCAGTGCTAGTGGGCTAGCGGGAGAGACCTACGAGCAGTACTTC.

The chain recombines TRBV24-1 with TRBJ2-3; the D gene is possibly TRBD1 (6 bases). Between the trimmed V and J ends, which lost 0 bases and 0 bases, there was a span of 12 bases. The CDR3 runs 17 residues. The germline V gene has CDR1 KGHDR and CDR2 SFDVKD. CDR3 loop: CATSDLRDRTSTDTQYF. The DNA for the CDR3 is TGTGCCACCAGTGATTTGAGAGACAGGACTAGCACAGATACGCAGTATTTT.

V is TRBV6-2 or TRBV6-3 and J is TRBJ2-5; a weak D match, TRBD1 (6 bases). V lost 4 bases, J lost 2 bases, and 17 bases lay in between. Germline CDR1 reads MNHEY; CDR2 reads SVGEGT. This CDR3 is 16 amino acids long. The DNA of the CDR3 is TGTGCCAGCAGTTCCTTCAGGGGAAGGGATCAAGAGACCCAGTACTTC. Translated, it gives CASSSFRGRDQETQYF.

V and J are TRBV19 and TRBJ2-7; tentative D call: TRBD2 (5 bases). The CDR3 covers 14 residues. V shed 5 bases and J shed 6 bases, with 17 bases lying between them. Per germline, CDR1 LNHDA and CDR2 SQIVND (reference sequence). The CDR3 region has the DNA TGTGCCAGTAGTCCACCCGGCGGGCTCGGCGAGCAGTACTTC. It translates to CASSPPGGLGEQYF.

The rearrangement links TRBV3-1 (or the pseudogene TRBV3-2) to TRBJ1-4; D gene ambiguous. V lost 5 bases and J lost 8, with 12 bases in between. Germline CDR1 and CDR2: LGHDT and YNNKEL (reference sequence). There are 13 residues in the CDR3. The CDR3 nucleotides are TGTGCCAGCAGCACCCGGACGGGGGAAAAACTGTTTTTT. Protein: CASSTRTGEKLFF.

This clone was seen only a few times. Other DNA sequences in the sample encode the same CDR3. This rearrangement joins TRBV29-1 to TRBJ2-2; D is possibly TRBD1 (5 bases). V gave up 6 bases and J gave up 1 base, with 6 bases separating them. Per the germline V gene, CDR1 is SQVTM and CDR2 is ANQGSEA. The length of the CDR3 is 12 residues. As DNA, the CDR3 is TGCAGCGTAGGACAGAACACCGGGGAGCTGTTTTTT. Protein sequence: CSVGQNTGELFF.

This chain joins TRBV30 and TRBJ1-2; no firm D call. CDR1 and CDR2 (germline): GTSNPN, SVGIG (reference sequence). Trimming left V 4 bases short and J 3 bases short, with 9 bases between. The CDR3 covers 12 residues. CDR3: CAWNPGDYGYTF. The CDR3 bases are TGTGCCTGGAACCCGGGAGACTATGGCTACACCTTC. The full variable domain, with the rest looked up from reference TRBV30 and TRBJ1-2, is SQTIHQWPATLVQPVGSPLSLECTVEGTSNPNLYWYRQAAGRGLQLLFYSVGIGQISSEVPQNLSASRPQDRQFILSSKKLLLSDSGFYLCAWNPGDYGYTFGSGTRLTVV.

The rearrangement links TRBV10-3 to TRBJ2-7, with 9 nucleotides matching TRBD1. The CDR3 has 14 residues. CDR1 is ENHRY, CDR2 SYGVKD, per germline. V lost 6 bases, J lost 2 bases, and 5 bases stayed unmatched. The CDR3 sequence is CAISTGGSTYEQYF. The CDR3 DNA is TGTGCCATCAGCACAGGGGGCTCAACCTACGAGCAGTACTTC.

This rearrangement joins TRBV3-1 (or the pseudogene TRBV3-2) to TRBJ2-6, with D unclear. CDR3 length equals 18 residues. In germline, CDR1 is LGHDT, CDR2 YNNKEL (reference sequence). Trimming took off 1 base at V and 0 bases at J, with 13 bases between the two ends. CDR3: CASSQGWAGSSGANVLTF. The CDR3, as DNA: TGTGCCAGCAGCCAAGGATGGGCAGGAAGCTCTGGGGCCAACGTCCTGACTTTC.

This chain uses TRBV2 with TRBJ1-4; D might be TRBD1 (5 bases). This CDR3 comprises 15 residues. Trimming cost V 6 bases and J 0 bases, with 11 bases left between them. Germline V CDR1 and CDR2: SNHLY, FYNNEI. In DNA form, the CDR3 reads TGTGCCAGCAGGGGGACTGCCGCAACTAATGAAAAACTGTTTTTT. Translated, it gives CASRGTAATNEKLFF.

This clone was observed a single time. The chain recombines TRBV2 with TRBJ2-1, with 11 bases matching TRBD2. CDR3 size: 16 residues. The junction had 10 bases not matched to a gene; V was cut back by 5 bases and J by 7 bases. The germline V gene has CDR1 SNHLY and CDR2 FYNNEI. The CDR3 nucleotides read TGTGCCAGCAGTTATAGCGGGAGGGCCGTGGGGAATGAGCAGTTCTTC. The encoded protein is CASSYSGRAVGNEQFF.

This chain uses TRBV20-1 with TRBJ2-7; TRBD2 aligns across 11 bases. Germline loops: CDR1 DFQATT, CDR2 SNEGSKA (reference sequence). The CDR3 contains 18 residues. J lost 5 bases, V lost 3 bases, and 18 bases had no gene match. CDR3 nucleotides: TGCAGTGCTAGTGTACTAGCGGGGGCCGCTCGGATGGTCCACGAGCAGTACTTC. As protein: CSASVLAGAARMVHEQYF.

J is TRBJ2-7 and V is TRBV2, with TRBD2 identical over 10 bases. The V segment lost 8 bases and the J segment 5 bases; nucleotides outside the gene matches: 6. The V gene's germline CDR1 is SNHLY and CDR2 FYNNEI. This CDR3 spans 13 amino acids. The CDR3, as DNA: TGTGCCAGCTGTAGCGGGGGGCAGGACGAGCAGTACTTC. It translates to CASCSGGQDEQYF.

This chain joins TRBV5-1 and TRBJ2-3; possibly TRBD2 for D (6 bases). This CDR3 is 14 amino acids long. Germline loops: CDR1 SGHRS, CDR2 YFSETQ. The V gene lost 4 bases and the J gene lost 0 bases, with 9 bases spanning the gap. CDR3 DNA: TGCGCCAGCAGCCCAACTAGCAGCACAGATACGCAGTATTTT. Its translation is CASSPTSSTDTQYF.

The rearrangement joins TRBV7-6 to TRBJ2-7; TRBD1 is a possible D gene (6 bases). Trimming stripped 1 base from V and 2 bases from J, with 15 bases between. The CDR3 consists of 16 residues. From germline, CDR1 is SGHVS and CDR2 FNYEAQ. CDR3 amino acids: CASSLGTQRQAYEQYF. Here the CDR3 DNA reads TGTGCCAGCAGCTTAGGAACCCAACGACAGGCCTACGAGCAGTACTTC.

V and J are TRBV7-9 and TRBJ2-6, with no clear D. Germline V lookup: CDR1 SEHNR, CDR2 FQNEAQ (reference sequence). The CDR3 loop spans 15 amino acids. Trimming shortened V by 6 bases and J by 4 bases, and 13 bases separated the two germline ends. The CDR3 nucleotides read TGTGCCAGCAGACCAGGTCTAACCGGGGCCAACGTCCTGACTTTC. Amino acid sequence: CASRPGLTGANVLTF.

This clone has just a few counts. The chain employs TRBV10-2 and TRBJ1-2; D might be TRBD1 (6 bases). The CDR3 sequence is 12 residues long. The V end was cut by 4 bases, the J end by 10 bases, with 13 bases between. Germline values: CDR1 WSHSY, CDR2 SAAADI. The CDR3 nucleotides are TGCGCCAGCAGTGCACAGGGTGAGGCCTACACCTTC. Translating gives CASSAQGEAYTF.

The J gene is TRBJ1-4, the V gene TRBV29-1, with TRBD1 as a possible D gene (5 bases). Germline V gene data show CDR1 as SQVTM and CDR2 as ANQGSEA. Trimming took off 4 bases at V and 8 bases at J, with 11 bases between the two ends. This CDR3 has 12 amino acids. The CDR3 spells CSVGQGGEKLFF. CDR3 nucleotides: TGCAGCGTTGGGCAGGGTGGAGAAAAACTGTTTTTT. Based on the CDR3 plus reference TRBV29-1 and TRBJ1-4, the full variable domain is SAVISQKPSRDICQRGTSLTIQCQVDSQVTMMFWYRQQPGQSLTLIATANQGSEATYESGFVIDKFPISRPNLTFSTLTVSNMSPEDSSIYLCSVGQGGEKLFFGSGTQLSVL.

This clone has just a few counts. Here the CDR3 DNA reads TGCAGCGTTGTATCCAGGGAAGGATTCTCCTACAATGAGCAGTTCTTC. It translates to CSVVSREGFSYNEQFF. The V call is TRBV29-1, the J call TRBJ2-1; a possible D gene is TRBD1 (5 bases). CDR1 SQVTM and CDR2 ANQGSEA come from the germline V gene. CDR3 length equals 16 residues. The V end was cut by 4 bases, the J end by 0 bases, with 16 bases between.

The chain is built from TRBV10-3 and TRBJ1-6; D not resolved. Trimming removed 3 bases from V and 9 bases from J, with 9 bases in between. The CDR3 is 13 residues long. The germline V gene has CDR1 ENHRY and CDR2 SYGVKD. DNA of the CDR3: TGTGCCATCAGTGACAGACATGGTTCACCCCTCCACTTT. It yields the protein CAISDRHGSPLHF.

V gene TRBV21-1 combines with J gene TRBJ1-4; TRBD1, the table's D call, lacks a check against the DNA. TRBV21-1 is reported as a pseudogene. This CDR3 contains 14 residues. The CDR3 sequence is CASSKQSDNEKLFF. The CDR3 DNA reads as TGTGCCAGCAGCAAACAATCAGATAATGAAAAACTGTTTTTT.

This rearrangement joins TRBV28 to TRBJ1-2, with a weak D call TRBD1 (5 bases). Between the trimmed V and J ends, which lost 7 bases and 5 bases, there was a span of 17 bases. Per the germline V gene, CDR1 is MDHEN and CDR2 is SYDVKM. This CDR3 region has 14 residues. CDR3: CASTSTGAPYGYTF. CDR3 bases: TGTGCCAGCACCTCGACTGGGGCCCCGTATGGCTACACCTTC.

The chain uses TRBV10-3 and TRBJ1-2, with 8 bases matching TRBD1. Germline trimming cut 1 base from V and 4 bases from J; bases unmatched to any gene: 14. The CDR3 is made up of 18 amino acids. The V gene's germline CDR1 is ENHRY and CDR2 SYGVKD. In DNA, the CDR3 is TGTGCCATCAGTGAGTTTTTAACAGGGGGTACGGGGACCTATGGCTACACCTTC. Protein sequence: CAISEFLTGGTGTYGYTF.

V and J are TRBV15 and TRBJ1-5; 7 nucleotides align to TRBD1. After removal of 0 bases from V and 3 bases from J, the junction contained 8 bases not matched to a gene. Germline V lookup: CDR1 LNHNV, CDR2 YYDKDF (reference sequence). This CDR3 comprises 17 residues. This CDR3 reads CATSRDRQGGDNQPQHF. For the CDR3, the DNA is TGTGCCACCAGCAGAGATCGGCAGGGGGGTGACAATCAGCCCCAGCATTTT.

The chain links TRBV10-1 to TRBJ2-1; D unresolved. V was shortened by 4 bases and J by 5 bases, with 12 bases between the two germline ends. The length of the CDR3 is 14 residues. Germline CDR1 is WNHNN and CDR2 is SYGVQD (reference sequence). The CDR3 DNA is TGCGCCAGCAGTGTAGCCACAACAAACAATGAGCAGTTCTTC. Amino acids: CASSVATTNNEQFF.

This clone turned up a few times. The chain joins TRBV6-6 to TRBJ1-2; TRBD1 agrees at 8 bases. V shed 7 bases, J shed 1 base, and the junction held 5 bases outside the gene matches. Germline CDR1 reads MNHNY; CDR2 reads SVGAGI (reference sequence). The CDR3 sequence is 14 residues long. CDR3 nucleotides: TGTGCCAGCACTCCAACAGGGGGTAACTATGGCTACACCTTC. Protein: CASTPTGGNYGYTF.

The chain joins TRBV18 to TRBJ2-5, with 8 bases matching TRBD1. This CDR3 is built from 14 residues. V lost 5 bases and J lost 5; bases outside the gene matches: 7. Germline assignment: CDR1 KGHSH and CDR2 LQKENI. CDR3 in amino acids: CASSKDRARETQYF. The CDR3 DNA reads as TGTGCCAGCTCAAAGGACAGGGCTAGGGAGACCCAGTACTTC. Using reference TRBV18 and TRBJ2-5 for the parts outside the CDR3, the full variable domain is NAGVMQNPRHLVRRRGQEARLRCSPMKGHSHVYWYRQLPEEGLKFMVYLQKENIIDESGMPKERFSAEFPKEGPSILRIQQVVRGDSAAYFCASSKDRARETQYFGPGTRLLVL.

The chain joins TRBV7-9 to TRBJ2-1; 8 bases fit TRBD2. The germline CDR1 and CDR2 sequences are SEHNR and FQNEAQ (reference sequence). This CDR3 has 14 residues. Trimming took 5 bases from V and 4 from J; bases not matched to a gene: 4. The CDR3 here is CASSPRLAYNEQFF. CDR3 sequence (DNA): TGTGCCAGCAGCCCCAGACTAGCGTACAATGAGCAGTTCTTC.

The V gene is TRBV27, the J gene TRBJ1-6; 7 nucleotides align to TRBD1. This CDR3 contains 14 residues. Trimming removed 4 bases from V and 7 bases from J; junction bases left unmatched: 4. Germline V gene data show CDR1 as MNHEY and CDR2 as SMNVEV (reference sequence). The CDR3 DNA follows: TGTGCCAGCAGTTGGGGGACAGAGAATTCACCCCTCCACTTT. Translated, it gives CASSWGTENSPLHF.

The genes are TRBV19 and TRBJ2-2; D may be TRBD1 (6 bases). The CDR3 runs 15 residues. Per the germline V gene, CDR1 is LNHDA and CDR2 is SQIVND (reference sequence). V was trimmed by 5 bases and J by 0 bases, leaving 10 bases between them. The CDR3 DNA follows: TGTGCCAGTAGTGCCGGGACACCGAACACCGGGGAGCTGTTTTTT. It translates to CASSAGTPNTGELFF.